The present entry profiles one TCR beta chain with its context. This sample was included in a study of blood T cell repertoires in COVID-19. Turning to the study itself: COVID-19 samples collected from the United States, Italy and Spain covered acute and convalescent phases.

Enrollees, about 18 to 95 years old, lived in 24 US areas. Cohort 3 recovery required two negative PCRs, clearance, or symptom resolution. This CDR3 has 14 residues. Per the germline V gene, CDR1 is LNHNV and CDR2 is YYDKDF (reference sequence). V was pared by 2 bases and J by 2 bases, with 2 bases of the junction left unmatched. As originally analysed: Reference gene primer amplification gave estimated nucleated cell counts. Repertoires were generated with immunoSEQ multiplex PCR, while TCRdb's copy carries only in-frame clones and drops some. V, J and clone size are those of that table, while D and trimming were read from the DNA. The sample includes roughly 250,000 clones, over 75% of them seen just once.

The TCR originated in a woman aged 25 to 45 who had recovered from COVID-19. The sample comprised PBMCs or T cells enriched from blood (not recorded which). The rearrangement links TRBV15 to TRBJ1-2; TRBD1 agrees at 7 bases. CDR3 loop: CATSRPRGNYGYTF. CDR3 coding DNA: TGTGCCACCAGCAGACCCAGGGGGAACTATGGCTACACCTTC. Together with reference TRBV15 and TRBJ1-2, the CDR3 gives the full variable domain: DAMVIQNPRYQVTQFGKPVTLSCSQTLNHNVMYWYQQKSSQAPKLLFHYYDKDFNNEADTPDNFQSRRPNTSFCFLDIRSPGLGDTAMYLCATSRPRGNYGYTFGSGTRLTVV.